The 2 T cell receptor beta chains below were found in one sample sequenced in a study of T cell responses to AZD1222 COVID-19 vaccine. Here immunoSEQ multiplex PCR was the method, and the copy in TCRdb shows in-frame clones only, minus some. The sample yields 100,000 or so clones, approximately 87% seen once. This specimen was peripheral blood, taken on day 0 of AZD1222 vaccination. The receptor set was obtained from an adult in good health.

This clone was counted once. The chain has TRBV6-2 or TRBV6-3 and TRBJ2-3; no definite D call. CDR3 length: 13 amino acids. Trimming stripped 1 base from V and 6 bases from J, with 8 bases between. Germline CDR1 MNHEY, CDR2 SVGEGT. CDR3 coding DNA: TGTGCCAGCAGTTACTTGAGAACCGATACGCAGTATTTT. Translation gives CASSYLRTDTQYF.

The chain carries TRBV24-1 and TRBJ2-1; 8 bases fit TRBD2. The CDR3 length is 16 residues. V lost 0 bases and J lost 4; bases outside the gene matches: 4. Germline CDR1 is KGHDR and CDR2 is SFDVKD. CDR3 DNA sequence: TGTGCCACCAGTGATTTGGATACTAGCGGTTACAATGAGCAGTTCTTC. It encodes CATSDLDTSGYNEQFF.